Listed here are 15 T cell receptor beta chains from one sample, sequenced in a study of T-cell memory formation after mild COVID-19. TCRdb called the 5' RACE reads again in MiXCR, with one record for every CDR3 protein. The sample carries 65,000 to 100,000 distinct CDR3 sequences, roughly 13% recorded once. The sample comprised PBMCs or a T cell subset sorted from them (not recorded which). These receptors all come from a man younger than 35 who had mild COVID-19 (a few samples of this study predate the infection). Cell type and time point are not known.

The chain has TRBV15 and TRBJ1-5; D might be TRBD1 (5 bases). The V gene's germline CDR1 is LNHNV and CDR2 YYDKDF (reference sequence). The CDR3 runs 15 residues. V gave up 8 bases and J gave up 2 bases, with 16 bases separating them. CDR3 DNA sequence: TGTGCCACCTCGAGAGAGAGGGGAGGCAATCAGCCCCAGCATTTT. Protein product: CATSRERGGNQPQHF.

This chain joins TRBV5-1 and TRBJ2-7, with TRBD1 identical over 12 bases. Looked up from germline, CDR1 is SGHRS and CDR2 is YFSETQ. The V segment lost 4 bases and the J segment 4 bases; nucleotides outside the gene matches: 6. CDR3 length: 15 residues. The CDR3 coding sequence is TGCGCCAGCAGCGCGGGGACAGGGGGCGGGTACGAGCAGTACGTC. Translated: CASSAGTGGGYEQYV.

The chain combines TRBV7-3 with TRBJ2-1; TRBD2 aligns across 10 bases. The length of the CDR3 is 15 residues. Germline values: CDR1 SGHTA, CDR2 FQGTGA. The V segment lost 5 bases and the J segment 6 bases; nucleotides outside the gene matches: 7. DNA of the CDR3: TGTGCCAGCAGCGTAGGACTAGCGGTCTCCAATGAGCAGTTCTTC. Amino acids: CASSVGLAVSNEQFF.

This clonotype turned up a few times. The CDR3 loop reads CASSPRLAGQSYNEQFF. In nucleotides, the CDR3 is TGTGCCAGCAGCCCTCGATTAGCGGGACAATCCTACAATGAGCAGTTCTTC. The chain joins TRBV11-2 to TRBJ2-1, with TRBD2 identical over 8 bases. Germline lookup yields CDR1 SGHAT and CDR2 FQNNGV. The CDR3 is made up of 17 amino acids. Trimming took 5 bases from V and 1 from J; bases not matched to a gene: 10.

The chain combines TRBV10-3 with TRBJ2-3; TRBD1 might be the D (5 bases). The V gene's germline CDR1 is ENHRY and CDR2 SYGVKD. The CDR3 runs to 12 residues. The V and J ends lost 10 bases and 6 bases respectively, with 14 bases between them. The CDR3 loop reads CATSQGEDTQYF. In nucleotides, the CDR3 is TGTGCCACATCGCAGGGTGAGGATACGCAGTATTTT.

This clonotype was recorded many times. J is TRBJ2-1 and V is TRBV7-9; D gene uncertain. The CDR3 consists of 11 residues. Germline V gene sequence: CDR1 SEHNR, CDR2 FQNEAQ (reference sequence). V lost 4 bases and J 8 bases, leaving 6 bases between the germline ends. The CDR3 coding sequence is TGTGCCAGCAGCTACTTGGATGAGCAGTTCTTC. It translates to CASSYLDEQFF. Drawing the rest from reference TRBV7-9 and TRBJ2-1, the complete variable domain is DTGVSQNPRHKITKRGQNVTFRCDPISEHNRLYWYRQTLGQGPEFLTYFQNEAQLEKSRLLSDRFSAERPKGSFSTLEIQRTEQGDSAMYLCASSYLDEQFFGPGTRLTVL.

This clonotype has just a few counts. The chain uses TRBV5-6 and TRBJ1-2, with D unclear. Germline V gives CDR1 SGHDT, CDR2 YYEEEE. CDR3 length equals 14 residues. The ends were cut back, 4 bases at V and 5 bases at J, with 15 bases in the middle. CDR3 sequence (DNA): TGTGCCAGCAGCCCTGTTGAAAGACCTTATGGCTACACCTTC. Translated, it gives CASSPVERPYGYTF.

CDR3 DNA sequence: TGCGCCAGCAGCCAAGCCAGTAACTACGAGCAGTACTTC. Translating gives CASSQASNYEQYF. The chain joins TRBV4-1 to TRBJ2-7; D is ambiguous. V gave up 1 base and J gave up 3 bases, with 7 bases separating them. Germline lookup yields CDR1 MGHRA and CDR2 YSYEKL. The CDR3 totals 13 residues.

This clonotype has a handful of counts. CDR3 region: CASSYGGTGIEAFF. The CDR3 nucleotides are TGTGCCAGCAGTTACGGGGGTACGGGTATTGAAGCTTTCTTT. V gene TRBV6-5 combines with J gene TRBJ1-1, with TRBD1 as a possible D gene (5 bases). Trimming left V 2 bases short and J 7 bases short, with 14 bases between. The germline V gene has CDR1 MNHEY and CDR2 SVGAGI. The CDR3 has 14 amino acids.

The chain has TRBV7-9 and TRBJ2-2, with a tentative D call TRBD2 (5 bases). The CDR3 consists of 14 residues. V was pared by 5 bases and J by 7 bases, with 14 bases between. Germline loops: CDR1 SEHNR, CDR2 FQNEAQ (reference sequence). This CDR3 reads CASSPRFGGGELFF. CDR3 DNA: TGTGCCAGCAGCCCCCGGTTCGGAGGCGGGGAGCTGTTTTTT.

There are a few counts of this clonotype. The rearrangement joins TRBV7-9 to TRBJ2-3; D uncertain. Germline V gene data show CDR1 as SEHNR and CDR2 as FQNEAQ (reference sequence). This CDR3 contains 14 residues. V lost 0 bases and J lost 3, with 7 bases in between. The CDR3 region is CASSLAGATDTQYF. The CDR3 DNA reads TGTGCCAGCAGCTTAGCAGGAGCAACAGATACGCAGTATTTT. The full variable domain, its missing parts supplied by reference TRBV7-9 and TRBJ2-3, is DTGVSQNPRHKITKRGQNVTFRCDPISEHNRLYWYRQTLGQGPEFLTYFQNEAQLEKSRLLSDRFSAERPKGSFSTLEIQRTEQGDSAMYLCASSLAGATDTQYFGPGTRLTVL.

The count of this clonotype is one. The V gene is TRBV5-4, the J gene TRBJ2-5; the match to TRBD2 covers 10 bases. V shed 0 bases and J 4 bases; nucleotides not matched to a gene: 12. This CDR3 has 18 amino acids. From germline, CDR1 is SGHNT and CDR2 YYREEE (reference sequence). The chain's CDR3 is CASSLEGLSSGGRETQYF. DNA for the CDR3: TGTGCCAGCAGCTTGGAAGGACTCTCTAGCGGGGGACGAGAGACCCAGTACTTC.

The sample holds a few counts of this clonotype. The V call is TRBV6-5, the J call TRBJ1-2, with D possibly being TRBD1 (5 bases). V was pared by 6 bases and J by 4 bases, with 24 bases between. The CDR3 loop spans 17 amino acids. CDR1 is MNHEY, CDR2 SVGAGI, per germline. CDR3 in amino acids: CASSPTSTGKGTYGYTF. In nucleotides, the CDR3 is TGTGCCAGCAGCCCTACATCAACGGGGAAAGGGACCTATGGCTACACCTTC.

This clonotype was seen only once. The chain couples TRBV6-6 to TRBJ2-1; weak D call: TRBD2 (6 bases). The V end was cut by 8 bases, the J end by 7 bases, with 12 bases between. CDR3 size: 12 residues. Germline V CDR1 and CDR2: MNHNY, SVGAGI (reference sequence). CDR3: CASSEGRNEQFF. For the CDR3, the DNA is TGTGCCAGCTCGGAGGGGAGGAATGAGCAGTTCTTC.

V and J are TRBV7-2 and TRBJ1-6; tentatively, D is TRBD1 (6 bases). V was trimmed by 2 bases and J by 9 bases, leaving 14 bases between them. The germline V gene encodes CDR1 SGHTA and CDR2 FQGNSA. The CDR3 consists of 15 residues. This chain's CDR3 is CASSLTQGYGSPLHF. CDR3 in DNA: TGTGCCAGCAGCTTAACACAGGGTTATGGTTCACCCCTCCACTTT.